Each of the 27 T cell receptor beta chains below was sequenced from the same sample in a study of blood T cell repertoires in COVID-19. The table came from immunoSEQ multiplex PCR; TCRdb's copy has only in-frame clones and leaves some out. The table has 200,000 to 250,000 clones, about 85% seen once. Source material: peripheral blood. The receptors shown here come from a man under 40 who had recovered from COVID-19.

The chain links TRBV29-1 to TRBJ1-1; the D is unclear. Germline V gene sequence: CDR1 SQVTM, CDR2 ANQGSEA. V gave up 4 bases and J gave up 0 bases, with 6 bases separating them. This CDR3 spans 12 amino acids. CDR3 loop: CSVGAMNTEAFF. The CDR3 region has the DNA TGCAGCGTTGGGGCAATGAACACTGAAGCTTTCTTT.

The chain recombines TRBV28 with TRBJ1-2; 10 bases line up with TRBD1. Trimming at V came to 4 bases and at J to 7 bases, leaving 12 bases not matched to a gene. CDR3 size: 16 residues. The germline CDR1 and CDR2 sequences are MDHEN and SYDVKM. CDR3 protein: CASSYPPGTGDFGYTF. In DNA form, the CDR3 reads TGTGCCAGCAGTTACCCACCCGGGACAGGGGATTTTGGCTACACCTTC.

This clone has only a few counts. The CDR3: CASSEQLNTEAFF. The CDR3 region has the DNA TGCGCCAGCAGTGAACAGCTGAACACTGAAGCTTTCTTT. The rearrangement joins TRBV10-1 to TRBJ1-1; D is unclear. The CDR3 spans 13 residues. Germline-derived CDR1 and CDR2 are WNHNN and SYGVQD (reference sequence). Trimming removed 3 bases from V and 0 bases from J, with 5 bases in between.

This clone appeared once. The J gene is TRBJ2-3, the V gene TRBV7-9, with a possible D match to TRBD1 (5 bases). There are 15 residues in the CDR3. V was trimmed by 4 bases and J by 1 base, leaving 12 bases between them. CDR1 and CDR2 from the germline V gene are SEHNR and FQNEAQ (reference sequence). The CDR3 loop is CASSSKGPRTDTQYF. The CDR3, as DNA: TGTGCCAGCAGCTCGAAGGGGCCCCGCACAGATACGCAGTATTTT.

In this sample, this clone turned up a few times. The chain's CDR3 is CASSLEGNTEAFF. The CDR3 DNA follows: TGTGCCAGCAGTTTAGAGGGGAACACTGAAGCTTTCTTT. The chain combines TRBV27 with TRBJ1-1; D remains ambiguous. There are 13 residues in the CDR3. V gave up 2 bases and J gave up 1 base, with 5 bases separating them. Germline V gene lookup returns CDR1 MNHEY and CDR2 SMNVEV (reference sequence).

V usage is TRBV28 and J usage is TRBJ1-3; perhaps TRBD1 as D (6 bases). V lost 1 base and J lost 3, with 7 bases in between. There are 14 residues in the CDR3. Germline-derived CDR1 and CDR2 are MDHEN and SYDVKM. The CDR3 coding sequence is TGTGCCAGCAGTTTATCAGGGGTTGGAAACACCATATATTTT. As protein: CASSLSGVGNTIYF.

This chain links TRBV5-1 with TRBJ2-1, with 12 bases matching TRBD1. The CDR3 is made up of 15 amino acids. CDR1 is SGHRS and CDR2 is YFSETQ in the germline V gene. J gave up 9 bases and V 5 bases, and 9 bases lay outside the gene matches. As DNA, the CDR3 is TGCGCCAGCAGTTGGACGGGACAGGGGGCAGTTGAGCAGTTCTTC. Protein: CASSWTGQGAVEQFF.

The rearrangement links TRBV6-1 to TRBJ2-7, with TRBD2 matching over 7 bases. The ends lost 3 bases at V and 2 bases at J; junction bases unmatched: 7. Germline CDR1 and CDR2: MNHNS and SASEGT. The CDR3 has 15 residues. CDR3 nucleotides: TGTGCCAGCAGTGAGGGGAGGGAGTACACCTACGAGCAGTACTTC. This sequence encodes CASSEGREYTYEQYF.

The chain links TRBV6-1 to TRBJ2-7; 10 bases agree with TRBD1. The CDR3 is 15 amino acids. V dropped 1 base and J dropped 5; count of bases not matched to a gene: 5. Germline V gene lookup returns CDR1 MNHNS and CDR2 SASEGT. CDR3 nucleotides: TGTGCCAGCAGTGAAGGACAGGGGGCTGCAGACGAGCAGTACGTC. It is translated as CASSEGQGAADEQYV.

V gene TRBV10-3 combines with J gene TRBJ2-1; a weak D match, TRBD2 (5 bases). The CDR3 is 15 amino acids. Trimming cost V 6 bases and J 3 bases, with 15 bases left between them. Germline loops: CDR1 ENHRY, CDR2 SYGVKD. The CDR3 loop reads CAISGGPLGYNEQFF. CDR3 coding DNA: TGTGCCATCAGCGGAGGCCCCCTGGGCTACAATGAGCAGTTCTTC.

The chain is built from TRBV6-5 and TRBJ2-1, with no clear D. CDR3 length: 15 amino acids. CDR1 and CDR2 from the germline V gene are MNHEY and SVGAGI. The V and J ends lost 4 bases and 0 bases respectively, with 10 bases between them. The CDR3 loop is CASSSLPSSYNEQFF. CDR3 DNA: TGTGCCAGCAGTTCTCTCCCTAGCTCCTACAATGAGCAGTTCTTC.

In this sample, this clone turned up a few times. The V gene is TRBV5-1, the J gene TRBJ1-6; D perhaps matches TRBD1 (6 bases). Trimming cost V 0 bases and J 8 bases, with 12 bases left between them. The CDR3 runs to 15 residues. The germline gives CDR1 SGHRS, CDR2 YFSETQ. CDR3 in amino acids: CASSLGQERDSPLHF. In nucleotides, the CDR3 is TGCGCCAGCAGCTTGGGACAGGAAAGAGATTCACCCCTCCACTTT.

This clone occurred once. This sequence joins TRBV6-5 and TRBJ1-1; D is perhaps TRBD1 (5 bases). There are 14 residues in the CDR3. V dropped 6 bases and J dropped 1 base, with 12 bases sitting between them. In germline, CDR1 is MNHEY, CDR2 SVGAGI. Here the CDR3 DNA reads TGTGCCAGCAGACTACAGGTTGGGAACACTGAAGCTTTCTTT. Encoded protein: CASRLQVGNTEAFF.

This chain links TRBV27 with TRBJ1-1, with D perhaps TRBD1 (5 bases). The germline V and J ends were trimmed by 5 bases and 7 bases, with 14 bases remaining between them. The length of the CDR3 is 13 residues. Germline V gives CDR1 MNHEY, CDR2 SMNVEV (reference sequence). The CDR3 loop is CASSPLGAYEAFF. The CDR3 bases are TGTGCCAGCAGTCCCCTTGGGGCCTATGAAGCTTTCTTT.

The rearrangement links TRBV19 to TRBJ1-1; possible D gene TRBD1, 6 bases. Germline lookup yields CDR1 LNHDA and CDR2 SQIVND (reference sequence). This CDR3 has 20 amino acids. Deletions cut 3 bases from V and 0 bases from J, with 26 bases between. The CDR3 region is CASSIRRWWRGGSMNTEAFF. The CDR3 region has the DNA TGTGCCAGTAGTATCCGTCGCTGGTGGCGGGGGGGCTCGATGAACACTGAAGCTTTCTTT.

The chain links TRBV11-2 to TRBJ1-5; D ambiguous. The CDR3 covers 14 residues. The V gene lost 1 base and the J gene lost 7 bases, with 11 bases spanning the gap. Germline assignment: CDR1 SGHAT and CDR2 FQNNGV. The CDR3 nucleotides read TGTGCCAGCAGCTTAGTGAGCGGCGGCCAGCCCCAGCATTTT. It translates to CASSLVSGGQPQHF.

The chain employs TRBV21-1 and TRBJ1-3; TRBD1 was called by the table and not checked on the DNA. TRBV21-1 is a pseudogene. The CDR3 has 16 residues. In nucleotides, the CDR3 is TGTGCCAGCAGCAAAAGAGGTCAGGGGCCTGGAAACACCATATATTTT. This translates into CASSKRGQGPGNTIYF.

This clone appeared a few times. J is TRBJ1-1 and V is TRBV28, with D unclear. Germline V gene lookup returns CDR1 MDHEN and CDR2 SYDVKM. The CDR3 covers 14 residues. V was clipped by 3 bases and J by 12 bases, with 20 bases between them. In DNA, the CDR3 is TGTGCCAGCAGTTTGCGTTCCGGAGCCGGTAGAACTTTCTTT. Translated, it gives CASSLRSGAGRTFF.

This sequence joins TRBV7-6 and TRBJ2-2, with 9 bases fitting TRBD1. V shed 3 bases and J 6 bases; nucleotides not matched to a gene: 8. Germline V lookup: CDR1 SGHVS, CDR2 FNYEAQ. The CDR3 extends over 16 amino acids. This CDR3 reads CASSFTGTGNPGELFF. The CDR3 nucleotides are TGTGCCAGCAGCTTTACCGGGACAGGGAATCCCGGGGAGCTGTTTTTT. Full variable domain (outside the CDR3, taken from reference TRBV7-6 and TRBJ2-2): GAGVSQSPRYKVTKRGQDVALRCDPISGHVSLYWYRQALGQGPEFLTYFNYEAQQDKSGLPNDRFSAERPEGSISTLTIQRTEQRDSAMYRCASSFTGTGNPGELFFGEGSRLTVL.

The chain is built from TRBV6-5 and TRBJ2-1; 9 bases map to TRBD2. This CDR3 spans 14 amino acids. CDR1 MNHEY and CDR2 SVGAGI come from the germline V gene. V was clipped by 8 bases and J by 6 bases; unmatched bases: 8. CDR3 sequence (DNA): TGTGCCAGCTTCCCCAGCGGGGGGTTCAATGAGCAGTTCTTC. Its protein product is CASFPSGGFNEQFF.

This clone was detected once. This chain joins TRBV14 and TRBJ1-2; TRBD1 is a possible D gene (6 bases). The germline V gene has CDR1 SGHDN and CDR2 FVKESK. Trimming stripped 7 bases from V and 4 bases from J, with 16 bases between. The CDR3 extends over 14 amino acids. The CDR3 reads CASKTGSAGYGYTF. The CDR3, as DNA: TGTGCCAGCAAAACAGGGTCGGCAGGCTATGGCTACACCTTC.

This clone was counted between two and nine times. The chain links TRBV24-1 to TRBJ1-2; D remains ambiguous. CDR1 is KGHDR, CDR2 SFDVKD, per germline. CDR3 length: 15 amino acids. Trimming left V 6 bases short and J 7 bases short, with 20 bases between. The CDR3 DNA is TGTGCCACCAGTACCTACACGGAATCTAGGCTTGGCTACACCTTC. Translating gives CATSTYTESRLGYTF.

The V gene is TRBV27, the J gene TRBJ2-2; D is uncertain. This CDR3 contains 12 residues. The germline V gene has CDR1 MNHEY and CDR2 SMNVEV (reference sequence). Trimming left V 6 bases short and J 4 bases short, with 6 bases between. CDR3 amino acids: CASSLSTGELFF. Written as DNA, the CDR3 is TGTGCCAGCAGCTTGAGCACCGGGGAGCTGTTTTTT.

The CDR3 sequence: CASSGSAGTLPLHF. The CDR3 nucleotides read TGCGCCAGCAGTGGTAGCGCCGGGACATTACCCCTCCACTTT. This chain uses TRBV10-2 with TRBJ1-6; D is perhaps TRBD1 (6 bases). From germline, CDR1 is WSHSY and CDR2 SAAADI. V was clipped by 4 bases and J by 12 bases, with 16 bases between them. The CDR3 loop spans 14 amino acids.

As to this clone: The sample holds other DNA sequences that translate to the same CDR3. The genes are TRBV5-1 and TRBJ2-2; a weak D match, TRBD1 (7 bases). The CDR3 covers 15 residues. V was trimmed by 4 bases and J by 2 bases, leaving 12 bases between them. Germline V lookup: CDR1 SGHRS, CDR2 YFSETQ. In DNA, the CDR3 is TGCGCCAGCAGCCTGCGGGACAGCAACACCGGGGAGCTGTTTTTT. Encoded protein: CASSLRDSNTGELFF.

The chain has TRBV7-2 and TRBJ1-5, with a tentative D call TRBD1 (6 bases). This CDR3 is 17 amino acids long. Germline CDR1 is SGHTA and CDR2 is FQGNSA. The V gene lost 3 bases and the J gene lost 1 base, with 16 bases spanning the gap. The CDR3 nucleotides read TGTGCCAGCAGCTTGTACGGGACACCCGGGAGCAATCAGCCCCAGCATTTT. Its translation is CASSLYGTPGSNQPQHF.

This chain connects TRBV3-1 (or the pseudogene TRBV3-2) to TRBJ1-3, with 7 bases that match TRBD1. This CDR3 spans 20 amino acids. The junction had 23 bases not matched to a gene; V was cut back by 4 bases and J by 5 bases. CDR1 is LGHDT and CDR2 is YNNKEL in the germline V gene (reference sequence). CDR3 bases: TGTGCCAGCAGCCTGAACCCCAGGACAGGCCCCCGGATTCAACGAAACACCATATATTTT. It yields the protein CASSLNPRTGPRIQRNTIYF.